The subject of this entry is one T cell receptor beta chain. Its antigen is unidentified. These data come from a study of monozygotic twins with cystic fibrosis. The study, taken as a whole, reports: In 13 of 16 pairs, V gene usage was closest to the co-twin's. Unrelated CF individuals shared fewer identical clonotypes than monozygotic CF twins.

The method was immunoSEQ multiplex PCR; TCRdb's version includes in-frame clones alone and lacks a portion of them. The table shows about 26,000 clones, with roughly 96% occurring only once. The sequence was collected from a girl aged 2-10 years with cystic fibrosis. Sequencing used blood.

The CDR3 loop reads CASSSEGSSGNTIYF. The CDR3 nucleotides are TGTGCCAGCAGTTCAGAGGGTTCTTCTGGAAACACCATATATTTT. The gene calls are TRBV27 and TRBJ1-3; no firm D call. The CDR3 length is 15 residues. V was trimmed by 4 bases and J by 1 base, leaving 11 bases between them. Per germline, CDR1 MNHEY and CDR2 SMNVEV (reference sequence).